Below are 26 T cell receptor beta chains sequenced from a single sample in a study of T cell repertoires in cytomegalovirus infection. From the reads, TCRdb called clonotypes with MiXCR, one entry per CDR3 protein. This sample yields 150,000 or so distinct CDR3 sequences, of which around a quarter are seen a single time; roughly 11% belongs to the top ten. Sequencing was carried out using PBMCs. The receptors come from a human donor in good health (CMV status not recorded). Some clones in this sample may be carry-over from other donors' samples.

This clonotype has a handful of counts. The chain has TRBV27 and TRBJ1-2; possible D gene TRBD1, 6 bases. The V and J ends lost 5 bases and 8 bases respectively, with 18 bases between them. CDR1 and CDR2 (germline): MNHEY, SMNVEV (reference sequence). This CDR3 region has 14 residues. The CDR3 nucleotides read TGTGCCAGCAGTCCCACTTGGACAGCCCGGGGCTACACCTTC. As protein: CASSPTWTARGYTF.

The chain links TRBV6-5 to TRBJ2-1, with TRBD2 matching over 15 bases. The V gene's germline CDR1 is MNHEY and CDR2 SVGAGI. The ends lost 6 bases at V and 5 bases at J; junction bases unmatched: 5. This CDR3 is built from 16 residues. The CDR3 DNA reads TGTGCCAGCAGGGGACTAGCGGGAGGAAAGGACAATGAGCAGTTCTTC. It specifies CASRGLAGGKDNEQFF.

The chain uses TRBV29-1 and TRBJ2-5; D gene ambiguous. Germline assignment: CDR1 SQVTM and CDR2 ANQGSEA. Trimming cost V 3 bases and J 5 bases, with 10 bases left between them. This CDR3 spans 12 amino acids. The CDR3 nucleotides read TGCAGCGTTGACTCCCCTGCGGAGACCCAGTACTTC. It translates to CSVDSPAETQYF. The entire variable domain, with the rest obtained from reference TRBV29-1 and TRBJ2-5, is as follows: SAVISQKPSRDICQRGTSLTIQCQVDSQVTMMFWYRQQPGQSLTLIATANQGSEATYESGFVIDKFPISRPNLTFSTLTVSNMSPEDSSIYLCSVDSPAETQYFGPGTRLLVL.

In its sample, this clonotype was seen a few times. V is TRBV4-1 and J is TRBJ1-1; D gene ambiguous. CDR1 and CDR2 (germline): MGHRA, YSYEKL. Trimming removed 0 bases from V and 7 bases from J, with 18 bases in between. This CDR3 contains 16 residues. Here the CDR3 reads CASSQERANRGIEAFF. CDR3 nucleotides: TGCGCCAGCAGCCAAGAACGCGCCAATAGAGGGATTGAAGCTTTCTTT.

This clonotype was counted many times. This sequence joins TRBV7-2 and TRBJ1-3; D gene unclear. Trimming removed 3 bases at V and 2 bases at J, with 20 bases between. CDR3 size: 18 residues. Germline V CDR1 and CDR2: SGHTA, FQGNSA. The CDR3 sequence is CASSFRHSGIATGNTIYF. The CDR3 DNA is TGTGCCAGCAGCTTTCGCCATAGCGGGATCGCAACTGGAAACACCATATATTTT.

The V gene is TRBV6-1, the J gene TRBJ2-1; D is perhaps TRBD2 (5 bases). The CDR3 contains 11 residues. Trimming pared 3 bases from V and 10 bases from J, leaving 7 bases between. Germline V gives CDR1 MNHNS, CDR2 SASEGT. The CDR3 sequence is CASSESGEQFF. Written as DNA, the CDR3 is TGTGCCAGCAGTGAGAGCGGAGAGCAGTTCTTC.

The gene calls are TRBV28 and TRBJ1-2, with no clear D. CDR1 and CDR2 from the germline V gene are MDHEN and SYDVKM. CDR3 length: 13 residues. The V end was cut by 4 bases, the J end by 2 bases, with 8 bases between. This CDR3 is CASSSSSNYGYTF. In DNA, the CDR3 is TGTGCCAGCAGTTCCTCAAGCAACTATGGCTACACCTTC.

This rearrangement joins TRBV28 to TRBJ2-5; D is unclear. This CDR3 region has 11 residues. Germline assignment: CDR1 MDHEN and CDR2 SYDVKM. Trimming shortened V by 7 bases and J by 2 bases, and 5 bases separated the two germline ends. The CDR3 nucleotides are TGTGCCAGCACCGGTCAAGAGACCCAGTACTTC. Amino acids: CASTGQETQYF. Based on the CDR3 plus reference TRBV28 and TRBJ2-5, the full variable domain is DVKVTQSSRYLVKRTGEKVFLECVQDMDHENMFWYRQDPGLGLRLIYFSYDVKMKEKGDIPEGYSVSREKKERFSLILESASTNQTSMYLCASTGQETQYFGPGTRLLVL.

This clonotype was counted a few times. The J gene is TRBJ2-1, the V gene TRBV7-2, with TRBD2 identical over 9 bases. The V and J ends lost 1 base and 4 bases, in that order; junction bases with no gene match: 8. CDR3 length: 17 residues. Germline CDR1 SGHTA, CDR2 FQGNSA. Written as DNA, the CDR3 is TGTGCCAGCAGCTTAGGGGGGACTAGCCGGGGTTACAATGAGCAGTTCTTC. Translating it yields CASSLGGTSRGYNEQFF.

This clonotype was counted a few times. The chain joins TRBV6-2 or TRBV6-3 to TRBJ2-5, with 11 bases matching TRBD2. This CDR3 comprises 17 residues. CDR1 and CDR2 from the germline V gene are MNHEY and SVGEGT. The V and J ends lost 7 bases and 0 bases, in that order; junction bases with no gene match: 10. CDR3 residues: CASKAGTSGTHQETQYF. The CDR3 bases are TGTGCCAGCAAAGCCGGGACTAGCGGCACTCACCAAGAGACCCAGTACTTC.

This clonotype has only a few counts. The gene calls are TRBV28 and TRBJ2-3; D unresolved. Deletions cut 8 bases from V and 6 bases from J, with 9 bases between. CDR1 MDHEN and CDR2 SYDVKM come from the germline V gene. This CDR3 has 11 residues. The CDR3 loop is CASSTMDTQYF. As DNA, the CDR3 is TGTGCCAGCTCAACGATGGATACGCAGTATTTT.

There are many counts of this clonotype. The chain links TRBV28 to TRBJ2-7, with no clear D. Germline CDR1 is MDHEN and CDR2 is SYDVKM. With 3 bases removed from V and 3 bases from J, the gap between germline ends came to 6 bases. The CDR3 length is 12 residues. CDR3 coding DNA: TGTGCCAGCAGTTTTGTGAACTACGAGCAGTACTTC. Protein: CASSFVNYEQYF.

This clonotype was recorded a few times. V and J are TRBV11-2 and TRBJ2-5, with TRBD1 matching over 10 bases. There are 15 residues in the CDR3. V shed 5 bases, J shed 5 bases, and the junction held 8 bases outside the gene matches. Germline V gene sequence: CDR1 SGHAT, CDR2 FQNNGV. CDR3 sequence (DNA): TGTGCCAGCAGCCCGGGGACAGGGGTTTCGGAGACCCAGTACTTC. This encodes CASSPGTGVSETQYF.

In this sample, this clonotype turned up a few times. The chain carries TRBV20-1 and TRBJ2-2, with 10 bases matching TRBD2. The CDR3 is 16 residues long. J was trimmed by 6 bases and V by 0 bases; bases with no gene match: 7. CDR1 is DFQATT, CDR2 SNEGSKA, per germline (reference sequence). The CDR3 coding sequence is TGCAGTGCTAGAGATGATAGCGGGAGGCTGTCCGGGGAGCTGTTTTTT. Translating gives CSARDDSGRLSGELFF.

This clonotype came up many times. The chain joins TRBV11-2 to TRBJ2-5; D unclear. This CDR3 is 11 amino acids long. Germline V gene data show CDR1 as SGHAT and CDR2 as FQNNGV. Trimming took 5 bases from V and 5 from J, leaving 6 bases between them. The CDR3 loop reads CASSRGETQYF. The CDR3 DNA is TGTGCCAGCAGCCGCGGCGAGACCCAGTACTTC.

CDR3 sequence (DNA): TGTGCCAGCAGTTACTCGGCCGGGGCCCCTATGGGCTACACCTTC. This encodes CASSYSAGAPMGYTF. The rearrangement joins TRBV6-2 or TRBV6-3 to TRBJ1-2, with D perhaps matching TRBD1 (5 bases). Germline CDR1 reads MNHEY; CDR2 reads SVGEGT. The CDR3 covers 15 residues. Deletions cut 0 bases from V and 8 bases from J, with 16 bases between.

J is TRBJ1-2 and V is TRBV27, with TRBD1 matching over 9 bases. The ends lost 3 bases at V and 3 bases at J; junction bases unmatched: 2. This CDR3 is built from 14 residues. Germline V gives CDR1 MNHEY, CDR2 SMNVEV (reference sequence). The CDR3 sequence: CASSFGQGHYGYTF. The CDR3, as DNA: TGTGCCAGCAGTTTCGGACAGGGGCACTATGGCTACACCTTC.

This clonotype has more than one count but fewer than ten. The rearrangement uses TRBV4-1 and TRBJ1-1; unclear D gene. In germline, CDR1 is MGHRA, CDR2 YSYEKL. The V end lost 5 bases, the J end lost 1 base, and 11 bases lay between the germline ends. CDR3 length: 14 amino acids. CDR3 coding DNA: TGCGCCAGCAGCTTACAGCCGGGGAACACTGAAGCTTTCTTT. It specifies CASSLQPGNTEAFF.

The chain uses TRBV5-1 and TRBJ1-1, with TRBD1 as a possible D gene (6 bases). The CDR3 has 14 amino acids. Germline lookup yields CDR1 SGHRS and CDR2 YFSETQ. The V and J ends lost 2 bases and 4 bases respectively, with 12 bases between them. DNA of the CDR3: TGCGCCAGCAGCTTCGGGACATTGGGCACTGAAGCTTTCTTT. Translated: CASSFGTLGTEAFF.

The V gene is TRBV23-1, the J gene TRBJ2-7, with TRBD1 matching over 9 bases. TRBV23-1 is an ORF, with its function uncertain. Unmatched junction bases numbered 9, after V lost 3 bases and J lost 6 bases. The length of the CDR3 is 15 residues. CDR3: CASSHADRGPREQYF. CDR3 in DNA: TGCGCCAGCAGTCACGCGGACAGGGGTCCCCGCGAGCAGTACTTC.

The gene calls are TRBV4-3 and TRBJ2-7, with 7 bases identical to TRBD2. Trimming at V came to 3 bases and at J to 1 base, leaving 6 bases not matched to a gene. This CDR3 region has 15 residues. CDR1 is LGHNA and CDR2 is YSLEER in the germline V gene. CDR3 DNA sequence: TGCGCCAGCAGCCAGGCAGCGGGAAGGTCCTACGAGCAGTACTTC. As protein: CASSQAAGRSYEQYF.

This clonotype was seen a handful of times. The chain couples TRBV19 to TRBJ2-1, with 9 bases identical to TRBD1. This CDR3 is 15 amino acids long. V trimming: 5 bases; J trimming: 14 bases; junction bases outside the gene matches: 16. Germline V gene data show CDR1 as LNHDA and CDR2 as SQIVND (reference sequence). Written as DNA, the CDR3 is TGTGCCAGTAGTGAACAGGGGGCTCCCCGGGGGATCAAGTTCTTC. Its translation: CASSEQGAPRGIKFF.

This clonotype appeared once. Lacking the conserved final phenylalanine or tryptophan, this CDR3 likely reflects a read error. The V and J genes are TRBV24-1 and TRBJ2-1, with TRBD2 matching 9 bases. The CDR3 contains 20 residues. Germline V CDR1 and CDR2: KGHDR, SFDVKD. Germline trimming cut 1 base from V and 4 bases from J; bases unmatched to any gene: 16. The CDR3 nucleotides read TGTGCCACCAGTGATTTCCGGGACAGTAGCGGGAGAGGAGGTTACAATGAGCAGTTCTTA. Encoded protein: CATSDFRDSSGRGGYNEQFL.

The J gene is TRBJ1-5, the V gene TRBV28; tentative D call: TRBD1 (6 bases). This CDR3 spans 15 amino acids. Deletions cut 7 bases from V and 5 bases from J, with 18 bases between. CDR1 and CDR2 (germline): MDHEN, SYDVKM. The chain's CDR3 is CASISGGGGHQPQHF. As DNA, the CDR3 is TGTGCCAGCATTTCCGGGGGGGGCGGGCATCAGCCCCAGCATTTT.

This clonotype came up many times. This rearrangement joins TRBV28 to TRBJ2-7; D is perhaps TRBD1 or TRBD2 (5 bases each). V dropped 6 bases and J dropped 0 bases, with 12 bases sitting between them. The CDR3 length is 14 residues. Germline V gives CDR1 MDHEN, CDR2 SYDVKM. The CDR3 protein is CASRSGTDSYEQYF. The DNA for the CDR3 is TGTGCCAGCAGGTCCGGGACGGACTCCTACGAGCAGTACTTC.

This clonotype was seen ten or more times. The V and J genes are TRBV7-6 and TRBJ2-1, with D possibly TRBD2 on 6 matching bases. The CDR3 contains 12 residues. Germline V gene sequence: CDR1 SGHVS, CDR2 FNYEAQ. V lost 4 bases, J lost 9 bases, and 10 bases lay in between. CDR3 sequence: CASSWRGSEQFF. CDR3 DNA: TGTGCCAGCAGCTGGAGGGGATCTGAGCAGTTCTTC.